Listed below are T cell receptor beta chains from one sample, sequenced in a study of T-cell reconstitution after alpha-beta-depleted transplantation in children. TCRdb recomputed calls from the PCR reads with MiXCR, one row per CDR3 protein. The repertoire holds 210,000 or so distinct CDR3 sequences, roughly a tenth seen once, with 25% to 30% in the top ten. Sequencing was performed on PBMCs, taken before TCRalphabeta/CD19-depleted stem cell transplant. The receptors come from a child under three years old with acute myeloid leukemia, due to receive a stem cell transplant. The CDR3 runs from the conserved cysteine through the conserved F or W. A D gene is named only where the DNA matches it firmly. Clone size, where shown, is once, few, many, or a class for clones that have expanded.

J gene	V gene	D gene	clone size	CDR3 DNA	CDR3 protein
TRBJ1-1	TRBV30	NA	few	TGTGCCTGGACCAATATGGGTCCCTCAGGTCTCACTGAAGCTTTCTTT	CAWTNMGPSGLTEAFF
TRBJ1-1	TRBV20-1	NA	many	TGCAGTGCTAGGGAGTCGGGAACTGAAGCTTTCTTT	CSARESGTEAFF
TRBJ1-6	TRBV3-1	NA	many	TGTGCCAGCAGCTTTGGGACCTATAATTCACCCCTCCACTTT	CASSFGTYNSPLHF
TRBJ2-1	TRBV3-1	NA	many	TGTGCCAGCAGCCAAGCCCCCGGCGACTGGGCCAATGAGCAGTTCTTC	CASSQAPGDWANEQFF
TRBJ1-2	TRBV5-1	NA	NA	TGCGCCAGCAGCTTGCCCCAACGGGACGATGGCTACACCTTC	CASSLPQRDDGYTF
TRBJ2-7	TRBV7-2	TRBD2	many	TGTGCCAGCAGCTTAGCGACTAGCGGGGTTTACGAGCAGTACTTC	CASSLATSGVYEQYF
TRBJ2-1	TRBV14	TRBD2	many	TGTGCCAGCAGCCGGGGACTAGCGGGAAAACAGTTCTTC	CASSRGLAGKQFF
TRBJ2-1	TRBV28	NA	many	TGTGCCAGCAGTTTATCGTTGTGGGCGGGATACAATGAGCAGTTCTTC	CASSLSLWAGYNEQFF
TRBJ1-1	TRBV12-3/TRBV12-4	NA	NA	TGTGCCAGCATCCGCAGAGGGAACACTGAAGCTTTCTTT	CASIRRGNTEAFF
TRBJ2-2	TRBV5-1	NA	many	TGCGCCAGCAGCTCACAGGGTAGGCGGAACACCGGGGAGCTGTTTTTT	CASSSQGRRNTGELFF
TRBJ2-1	TRBV2	TRBD2	NA	TGTGCCAGCAGTTCCAGCGGGGGGGGGAATGAGCAGTTCTTC	CASSSSGGGNEQFF
TRBJ2-5	TRBV7-2	NA	many	TGTGCCAGCAGCCGCCCCGTGGAGACCCAGTACTTC	CASSRPVETQYF
TRBJ2-7	TRBV28	NA	many	TGTGCCAGCACCTTGGTTGGGACGGGGACCTACGAGCAGTACTTC	CASTLVGTGTYEQYF
TRBJ2-1	TRBV7-9	TRBD1	many	TGTGCCAGCAGCCGACAGGGGAAGGCGGCCCAGTTCTTC	CASSRQGKAAQFF
TRBJ1-6	TRBV5-1	TRBD1	many	TGCGCCAGCAGCTTGCGGGACAGAGTTCAAGTCTATTCACCCCTCCACTTT	CASSLRDRVQVYSPLHF
TRBJ1-1	TRBV20-1	NA	many	TGCAGTGCTGCCATACGCACTGAAGCTTTCTTT	CSAAIRTEAFF
TRBJ2-7	TRBV20-1	NA	many	TGCAGTGCTAGGCAGGGAGTCGAGCAGTACTTC	CSARQGVEQYF
TRBJ1-5	TRBV7-8	NA	many	TGTGCCAGCAGCTCCCTAGGGGGGAGATATCAGCCCCAGCATTTT	CASSSLGGRYQPQHF
TRBJ2-2	TRBV5-1	NA	NA	TGCGCCAGCAGCACCGCCGGGGGCTGGAACACCGGGGAGCTGTTTTTT	CASSTAGGWNTGELFF
TRBJ2-1	TRBV20-1	TRBD2	many	TGCAGTGCTGGGACTAGGAGGAATGAGCAGTTCTTC	CSAGTRRNEQFF
TRBJ2-7	TRBV28	NA	many	TGTGCCATCCAGGGTCCCTCCTACGAGCAGTACTTC	CAIQGPSYEQYF
TRBJ2-7	TRBV6-5	TRBD2	many	TGTGCCAGCAGACCCCGGACTAGCGGGAGAATTGACGAGCAGTACTTC	CASRPRTSGRIDEQYF
TRBJ1-5	TRBV12-2	NA	many	TGTGCAAGTCGCTTCAGTGGGCGGCATAGCAATCAGCCCCAGCATTTT	CASRFSGRHSNQPQHF
TRBJ2-5	TRBV12-3/TRBV12-4	TRBD1	NA	TGTGCCAGCAGCAAAACAGGGGGCGAGGAGACCCAGTACTTC	CASSKTGGEETQYF